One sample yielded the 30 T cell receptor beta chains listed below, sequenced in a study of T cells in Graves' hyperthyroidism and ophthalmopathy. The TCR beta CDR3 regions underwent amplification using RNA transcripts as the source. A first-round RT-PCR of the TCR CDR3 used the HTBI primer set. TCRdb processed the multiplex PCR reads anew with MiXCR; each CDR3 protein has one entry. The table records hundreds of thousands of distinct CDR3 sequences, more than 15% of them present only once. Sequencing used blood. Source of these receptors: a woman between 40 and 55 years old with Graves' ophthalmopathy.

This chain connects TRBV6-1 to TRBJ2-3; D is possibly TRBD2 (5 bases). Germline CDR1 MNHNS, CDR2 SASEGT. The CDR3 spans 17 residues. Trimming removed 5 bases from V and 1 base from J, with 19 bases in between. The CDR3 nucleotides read TGTGCCAGCAGTTACAGCGCTAGCCTCATGGGCACAGATACGCAGTATTTT. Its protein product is CASSYSASLMGTDTQYF.

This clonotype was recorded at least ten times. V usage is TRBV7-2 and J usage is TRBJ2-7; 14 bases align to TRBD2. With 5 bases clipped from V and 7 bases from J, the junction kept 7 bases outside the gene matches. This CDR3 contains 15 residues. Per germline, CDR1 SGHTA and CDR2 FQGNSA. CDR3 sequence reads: CASSQGLAGDGEQYF. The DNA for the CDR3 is TGTGCCAGCAGCCAGGGACTAGCGGGAGATGGAGAGCAGTACTTC.

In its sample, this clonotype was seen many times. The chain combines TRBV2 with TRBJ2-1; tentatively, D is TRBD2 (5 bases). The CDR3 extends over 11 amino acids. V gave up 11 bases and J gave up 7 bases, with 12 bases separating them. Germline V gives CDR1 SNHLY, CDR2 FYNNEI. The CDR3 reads CARGGGNEQFF. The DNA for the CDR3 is TGTGCCCGGGGTGGCGGGAATGAGCAGTTCTTC.

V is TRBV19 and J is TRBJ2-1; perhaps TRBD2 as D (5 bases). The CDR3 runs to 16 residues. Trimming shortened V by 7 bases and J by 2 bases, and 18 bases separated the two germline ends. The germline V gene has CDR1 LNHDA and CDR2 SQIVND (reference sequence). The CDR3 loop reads CASTPSSDGAYNEQFF. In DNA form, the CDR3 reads TGTGCCAGTACTCCCAGCAGCGACGGGGCCTACAATGAGCAGTTCTTC.

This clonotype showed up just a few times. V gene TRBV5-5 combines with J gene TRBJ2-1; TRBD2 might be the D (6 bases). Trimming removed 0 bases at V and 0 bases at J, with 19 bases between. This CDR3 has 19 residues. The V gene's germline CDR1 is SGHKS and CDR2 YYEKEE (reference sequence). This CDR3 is CASSLEWVGGMGSYNEQFF. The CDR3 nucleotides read TGTGCCAGCAGCTTGGAGTGGGTCGGCGGGATGGGCTCCTACAATGAGCAGTTCTTC.

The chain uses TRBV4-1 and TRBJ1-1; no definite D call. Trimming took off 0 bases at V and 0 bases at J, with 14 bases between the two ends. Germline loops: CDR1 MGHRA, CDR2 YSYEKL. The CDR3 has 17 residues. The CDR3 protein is CASSQESGYPVNTEAFF. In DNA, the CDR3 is TGCGCCAGCAGCCAAGAAAGTGGGTACCCGGTGAACACTGAAGCTTTCTTT.

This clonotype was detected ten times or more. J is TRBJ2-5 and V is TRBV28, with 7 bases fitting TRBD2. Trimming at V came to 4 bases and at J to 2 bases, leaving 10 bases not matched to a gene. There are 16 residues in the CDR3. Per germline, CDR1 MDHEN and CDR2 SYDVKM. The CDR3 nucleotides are TGTGCCAGCAGTTCAGAGTTACCGGGACTACAAGAGACCCAGTACTTC. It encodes CASSSELPGLQETQYF. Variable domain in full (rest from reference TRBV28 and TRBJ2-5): DVKVTQSSRYLVKRTGEKVFLECVQDMDHENMFWYRQDPGLGLRLIYFSYDVKMKEKGDIPEGYSVSREKKERFSLILESASTNQTSMYLCASSSELPGLQETQYFGPGTRLLVL.

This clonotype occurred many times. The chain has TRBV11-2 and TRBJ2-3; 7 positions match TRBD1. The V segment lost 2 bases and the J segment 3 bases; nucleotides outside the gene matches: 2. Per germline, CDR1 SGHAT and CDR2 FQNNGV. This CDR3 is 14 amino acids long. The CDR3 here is CASSLRGQTDTQYF. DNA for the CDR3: TGTGCCAGCAGCTTAAGGGGACAGACAGATACGCAGTATTTT.

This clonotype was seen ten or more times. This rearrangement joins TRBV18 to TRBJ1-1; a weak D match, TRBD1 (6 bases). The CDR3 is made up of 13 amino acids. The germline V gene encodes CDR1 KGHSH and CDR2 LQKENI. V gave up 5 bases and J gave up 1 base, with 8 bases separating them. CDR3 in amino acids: CASSGGQNTEAFF. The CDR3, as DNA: TGTGCCAGCTCAGGGGGACAGAACACTGAAGCTTTCTTT.

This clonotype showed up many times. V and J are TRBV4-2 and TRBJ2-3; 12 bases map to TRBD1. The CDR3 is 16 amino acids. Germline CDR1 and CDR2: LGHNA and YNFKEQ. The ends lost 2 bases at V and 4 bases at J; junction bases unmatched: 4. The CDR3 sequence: CASSQHGTGGADTQYF. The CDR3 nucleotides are TGTGCCAGCAGCCAACACGGGACAGGGGGCGCAGATACGCAGTATTTT.

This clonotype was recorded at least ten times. DNA of the CDR3: TGTGCCAGCAGACAGACAGGGGGTAATACCGGCTACACCTTC. It is translated as CASRQTGGNTGYTF. This chain joins TRBV6-1 and TRBJ1-2; TRBD1 aligns across 9 bases. Germline trimming cut 6 bases from V and 8 bases from J; bases unmatched to any gene: 10. Germline V gene sequence: CDR1 MNHNS, CDR2 SASEGT. The CDR3 sequence is 14 residues long.

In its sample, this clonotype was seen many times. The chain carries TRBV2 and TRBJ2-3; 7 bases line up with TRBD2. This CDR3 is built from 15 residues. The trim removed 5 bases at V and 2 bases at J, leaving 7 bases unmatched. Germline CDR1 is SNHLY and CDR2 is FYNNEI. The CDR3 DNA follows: TGTGCCAGCAGTCGCGGTGGGACTATCACAGATACGCAGTATTTT. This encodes CASSRGGTITDTQYF.

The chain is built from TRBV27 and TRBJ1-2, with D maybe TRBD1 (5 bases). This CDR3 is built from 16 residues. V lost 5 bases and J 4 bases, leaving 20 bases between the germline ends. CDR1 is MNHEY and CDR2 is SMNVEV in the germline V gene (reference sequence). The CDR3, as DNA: TGTGCCAGCAGTCTCGGGGCCAGGAGTTCTCTCTATGGCTACACCTTC. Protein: CASSLGARSSLYGYTF.

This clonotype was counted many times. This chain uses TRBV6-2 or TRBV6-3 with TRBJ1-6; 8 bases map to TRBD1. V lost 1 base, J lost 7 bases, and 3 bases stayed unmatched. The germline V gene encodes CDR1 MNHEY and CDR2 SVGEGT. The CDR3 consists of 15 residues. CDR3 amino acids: CASSYWTGPNSPLHF. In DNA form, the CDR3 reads TGTGCCAGCAGTTACTGGACAGGGCCAAATTCACCCCTCCACTTT.

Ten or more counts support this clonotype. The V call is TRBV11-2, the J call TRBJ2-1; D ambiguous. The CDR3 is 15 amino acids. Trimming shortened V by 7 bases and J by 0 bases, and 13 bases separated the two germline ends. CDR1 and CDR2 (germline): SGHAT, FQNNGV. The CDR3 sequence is CASTKGAGSYNEQFF. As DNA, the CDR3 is TGTGCCAGCACCAAAGGTGCCGGCTCCTACAATGAGCAGTTCTTC.

The CDR3 region is CASSLHRSNYGYTF. CDR3 nucleotide sequence: TGTGCCAGCAGTTTACACCGTTCTAACTATGGCTACACCTTC. This chain connects TRBV28 to TRBJ1-2; D uncertain. The length of the CDR3 is 14 residues. Per the germline V gene, CDR1 is MDHEN and CDR2 is SYDVKM. V lost 2 bases and J lost 0, with 7 bases in between.

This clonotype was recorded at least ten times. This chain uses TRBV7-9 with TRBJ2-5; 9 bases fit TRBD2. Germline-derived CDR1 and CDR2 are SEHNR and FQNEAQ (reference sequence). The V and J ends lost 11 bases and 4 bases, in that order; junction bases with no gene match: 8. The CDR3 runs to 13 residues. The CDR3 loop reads CAGGAGGRETQYF. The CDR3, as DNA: TGTGCCGGAGGAGCGGGGGGCAGAGAGACCCAGTACTTC.

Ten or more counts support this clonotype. The DNA of the CDR3 is TGCGCCAGCAGCGCCCCGGGGCAGGGGGGCACTGAAGCTTTCTTT. This encodes CASSAPGQGGTEAFF. The genes are TRBV5-1 and TRBJ1-1, with 7 bases identical to TRBD1. CDR3 length: 15 residues. Germline trimming cut 4 bases from V and 4 bases from J; bases unmatched to any gene: 10. Germline values: CDR1 SGHRS, CDR2 YFSETQ.

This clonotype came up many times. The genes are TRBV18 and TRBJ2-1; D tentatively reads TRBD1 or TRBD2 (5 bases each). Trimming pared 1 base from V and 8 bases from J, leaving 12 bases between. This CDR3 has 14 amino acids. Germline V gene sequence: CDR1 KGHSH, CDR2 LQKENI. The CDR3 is CASSPRSGTDEQFF. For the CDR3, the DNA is TGTGCCAGCTCACCACGGTCAGGGACCGATGAGCAGTTCTTC.

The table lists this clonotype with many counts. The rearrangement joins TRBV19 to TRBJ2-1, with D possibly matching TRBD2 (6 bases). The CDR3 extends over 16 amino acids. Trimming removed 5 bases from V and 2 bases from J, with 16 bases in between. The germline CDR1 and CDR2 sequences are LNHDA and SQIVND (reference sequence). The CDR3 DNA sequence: TGTGCCAGTAGTCGGGCGGGACTGGAGACCTACAATGAGCAGTTCTTC. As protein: CASSRAGLETYNEQFF.

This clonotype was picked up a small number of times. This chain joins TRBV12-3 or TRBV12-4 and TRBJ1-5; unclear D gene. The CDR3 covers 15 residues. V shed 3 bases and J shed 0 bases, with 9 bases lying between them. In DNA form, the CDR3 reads TGTGCCAGCAGTTTGTCCACCCATAGCAATCAGCCCCAGCATTTT. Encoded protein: CASSLSTHSNQPQHF.

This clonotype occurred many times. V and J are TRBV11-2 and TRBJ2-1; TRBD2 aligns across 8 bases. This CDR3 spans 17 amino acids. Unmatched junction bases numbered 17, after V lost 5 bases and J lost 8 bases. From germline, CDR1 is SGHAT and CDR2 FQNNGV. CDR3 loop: CASSTDMGLVGEDEQFF. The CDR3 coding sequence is TGTGCCAGCAGCACTGACATGGGACTAGTTGGAGAGGATGAGCAGTTCTTC.

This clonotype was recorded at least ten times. The CDR3 DNA reads as TGCGCCAGCAGCTCGGGACAGGGGGGCTCCTACGAGCAGTACTTC. Amino acids: CASSSGQGGSYEQYF. The chain couples TRBV5-1 to TRBJ2-7, with 11 bases that match TRBD1. In germline, CDR1 is SGHRS, CDR2 YFSETQ. The CDR3 consists of 15 residues. The trim removed 3 bases at V and 0 bases at J, leaving 2 bases unmatched.

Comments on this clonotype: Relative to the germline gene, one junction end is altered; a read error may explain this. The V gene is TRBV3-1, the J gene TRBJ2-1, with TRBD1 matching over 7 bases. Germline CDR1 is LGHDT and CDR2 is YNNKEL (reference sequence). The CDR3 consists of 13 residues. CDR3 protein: CVSSLQGTSEQFF. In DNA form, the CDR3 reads TGTGTCAGCAGCCTACAGGGGACGAGTGAGCAGTTCTTC.

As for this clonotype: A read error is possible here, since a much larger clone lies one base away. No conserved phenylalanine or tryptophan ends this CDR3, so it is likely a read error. The CDR3 spells CASKAGDAYEQYL. CDR3 bases: TGTGCCAGCAAAGCGGGAGACGCCTACGAGCAGTACCTC. The rearrangement uses TRBV28 and TRBJ2-7; 8 nucleotides align to TRBD2. Losses at the gene ends were 7 bases for V and 2 bases for J; bases not matched to a gene: 4. This CDR3 has 13 residues. CDR1 and CDR2 (germline): MDHEN, SYDVKM.

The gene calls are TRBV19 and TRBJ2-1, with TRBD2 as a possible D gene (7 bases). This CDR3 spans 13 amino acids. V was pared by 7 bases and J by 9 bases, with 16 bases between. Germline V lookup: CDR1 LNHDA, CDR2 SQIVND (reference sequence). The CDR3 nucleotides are TGTGCCAGTAACCAGCGGAGGGGGGGTGAGCAGTTCTTC. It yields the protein CASNQRRGGEQFF.

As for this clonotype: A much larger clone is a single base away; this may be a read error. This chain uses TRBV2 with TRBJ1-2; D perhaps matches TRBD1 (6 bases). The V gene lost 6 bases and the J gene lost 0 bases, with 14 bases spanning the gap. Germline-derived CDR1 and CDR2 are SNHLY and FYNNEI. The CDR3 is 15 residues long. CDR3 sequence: CASSQGGSANYGYTF. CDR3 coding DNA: TGTGCCAGCAGCCAAGGGGGGTCCGCTAACTATGGCTACACCTTC.

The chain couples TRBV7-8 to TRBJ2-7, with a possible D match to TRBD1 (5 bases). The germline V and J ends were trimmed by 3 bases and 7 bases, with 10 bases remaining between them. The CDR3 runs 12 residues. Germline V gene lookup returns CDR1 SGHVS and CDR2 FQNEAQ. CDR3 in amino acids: CASSLPGREQYF. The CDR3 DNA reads TGTGCCAGCAGCTTGCCAGGGCGGGAGCAGTACTTC.

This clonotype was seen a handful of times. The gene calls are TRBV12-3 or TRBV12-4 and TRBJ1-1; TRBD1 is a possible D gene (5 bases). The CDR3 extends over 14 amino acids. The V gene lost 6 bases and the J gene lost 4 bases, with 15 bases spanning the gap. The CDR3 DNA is TGTGCCAGCAGAGGGGCCCTCCTGGGCACTGAAGCTTTCTTT. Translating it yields CASRGALLGTEAFF.

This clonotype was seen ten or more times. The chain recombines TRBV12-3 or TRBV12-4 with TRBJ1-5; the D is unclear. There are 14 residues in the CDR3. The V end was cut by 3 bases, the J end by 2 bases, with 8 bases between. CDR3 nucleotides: TGTGCCAGCAGTTTGGCGGATCGCAATCAGCCCCAGCATTTT. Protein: CASSLADRNQPQHF.